This T cell receptor beta chain was obtained from a study of neurological immune-mediated disorders. Whole-study findings and limits: Expanded clones shared no CDR3 amino acid sequences across subjects, suggesting private repertoires in all groups.

This clonotype was recorded at least ten times. Its specificity is not known. In each sequencing run, over 180 million TCR-beta sequences were generated from 15-18 subjects. Each CDR3 protein gets one entry after TCRdb re-called the 5' RACE reads with MiXCR. The sample includes about 79,000 distinct CDR3 sequences, about 14% of them seen just once. The CDR3 sequence is 14 residues long. CDR1 and CDR2 from the germline V gene are SGHRS and YFSETQ. The ends lost 2 bases at V and 3 bases at J; junction bases unmatched: 5. This clonotype was sampled from a woman aged 45-59 years in good health. The J gene is TRBJ2-7, the V gene TRBV5-1, with 7 bases aligning to TRBD1. Sequencing input: PBMCs. In DNA form, the CDR3 reads TGCGCCAGCAGCTTAACAGGGGTAAGCTACGAGCAGTACTTC. It encodes CASSLTGVSYEQYF.